These 30 T cell receptor beta chains were all obtained from the same sample, sequenced in a study of T-cell reconstitution after alpha-beta-depleted transplantation in children. Preparation of the TCRbeta library involved a method that used unique molecular identifiers. TCRdb re-derived calls from the PCR reads in MiXCR, one entry per CDR3 protein. The table has about a million distinct CDR3 sequences, 25% to 35% seen once. The sample consisted of PBMCs, mostly from graft donor cells, taken 360 days after TCRalphabeta/CD19-depleted stem cell transplant. The receptors come from a boy younger than two who had a stem cell transplant for SCID, so the T cells may come from the graft donor.

The count of this clonotype is one. J is TRBJ2-3 and V is TRBV11-2, with 8 bases aligning to TRBD2. The junction had 14 bases not matched to a gene; V was cut back by 5 bases and J by 7 bases. From germline, CDR1 is SGHAT and CDR2 FQNNGV. The CDR3 is made up of 16 amino acids. This chain's CDR3 is CASSNAGTRRWYTQYF. CDR3 nucleotide sequence: TGTGCCAGCAGCAACGCCGGGACTAGGAGGTGGTATACGCAGTATTTT.

The count of this clonotype is one. V and J are TRBV27 and TRBJ2-4; TRBD1 agrees at 9 bases. CDR3 length equals 16 residues. Germline V gene sequence: CDR1 MNHEY, CDR2 SMNVEV (reference sequence). J lost 4 bases, V lost 4 bases, and 8 bases had no gene match. The CDR3 DNA sequence: TGTGCCAGCAGTTCAGGACAGGGGATTGGGAAAAACATTCAGTACTTC. It translates to CASSSGQGIGKNIQYF.

This chain uses TRBV29-1 with TRBJ2-7, with 8 nucleotides matching TRBD1. The length of the CDR3 is 14 residues. Germline V gene lookup returns CDR1 SQVTM and CDR2 ANQGSEA. V gave up 4 bases and J gave up 3 bases; unmatched junction bases: 8. CDR3 in amino acids: CSVGWADRGYEQYF. DNA of the CDR3: TGCAGCGTTGGGTGGGCAGACAGGGGCTACGAGCAGTACTTC.

The CDR3 here is CASSLDWISYEQYF. The CDR3 DNA reads TGTGCCAGCAGCCTCGATTGGATTTCCTACGAGCAGTACTTC. This chain joins TRBV4-2 and TRBJ2-7, with D unresolved. The CDR3 spans 14 residues. V lost 4 bases, J lost 1 base, and 11 bases lay in between. CDR1 and CDR2 (germline): LGHNA, YNFKEQ.

The genes are TRBV20-1 and TRBJ1-5; D is unresolved. V was pared by 1 base and J by 4 bases, with 11 bases between. Germline CDR1 is DFQATT and CDR2 is SNEGSKA (reference sequence). There are 14 residues in the CDR3. The CDR3 loop reads CSARVGRANQPQHF. The CDR3, as DNA: TGCAGTGCTAGAGTAGGGAGGGCAAATCAGCCCCAGCATTTT.

This chain joins TRBV6-1 and TRBJ2-7; 11 bases map to TRBD1. The CDR3 is 14 residues long. Looked up from germline, CDR1 is MNHNS and CDR2 is SASEGT. V lost 4 bases and J lost 5; bases outside the gene matches: 4. The CDR3 region has the DNA TGTGCCAGCAGTGGTTGGACAGGGGGCGACGAGCAGTACTTC. It is translated as CASSGWTGGDEQYF.

This clonotype was counted only a few times. The V and J genes are TRBV2 and TRBJ2-7; TRBD2 agrees at 7 bases. Germline lookup yields CDR1 SNHLY and CDR2 FYNNEI. The V segment lost 7 bases and the J segment 1 base; nucleotides outside the gene matches: 10. The CDR3 sequence is 15 residues long. In DNA form, the CDR3 reads TGTGCCAGCATGGGGACTATCCTCCTTTCCTACGAGCAGTACTTC. It is translated as CASMGTILLSYEQYF.

A few counts support this clonotype. The chain's CDR3 is CASSQDAAGPYQETQYF. The CDR3 nucleotides are TGCGCCAGCAGCCAAGATGCAGCGGGGCCGTACCAAGAGACCCAGTACTTC. The rearrangement joins TRBV4-3 to TRBJ2-5; 7 bases are shared with TRBD2. J was trimmed by 0 bases and V by 0 bases; bases with no gene match: 7. Germline CDR1 is LGHNA and CDR2 is YSLEER. The CDR3 spans 17 residues.

This clonotype was picked up a small number of times. This chain uses TRBV18 with TRBJ2-1, with D possibly TRBD2 on 5 matching bases. The CDR3 is made up of 15 amino acids. Per the germline V gene, CDR1 is KGHSH and CDR2 is LQKENI. The germline V and J ends were trimmed by 5 bases and 6 bases, with 17 bases remaining between them. The CDR3 nucleotides read TGTGCCAGCTCAACTAGTCGGGTAGGAGCCAATGAGCAGTTCTTC. Its translation: CASSTSRVGANEQFF.

The chain joins TRBV27 to TRBJ1-1; weak D call: TRBD1 (5 bases). With 4 bases removed from V and 8 bases from J, the gap between germline ends came to 20 bases. Germline loops: CDR1 MNHEY, CDR2 SMNVEV (reference sequence). The CDR3 is 15 residues long. CDR3 sequence: CASSSTGTGSGEAFF. Here the CDR3 DNA reads TGTGCCAGCAGTTCGACCGGGACGGGCTCCGGGGAAGCTTTCTTT.

This clonotype was counted between two and nine times. In DNA form, the CDR3 reads TGTGCCAGCAGCTTACTTACCCGGCGGGGAAGGGAGACCCAGTACTTC. Translating it yields CASSLLTRRGRETQYF. The chain links TRBV13 to TRBJ2-5; D is possibly TRBD2 (6 bases). CDR1 and CDR2 (germline): PRHDT, FYEKMQ (reference sequence). V lost 2 bases to trimming and J lost 5 bases, with 18 bases between them. This CDR3 has 16 residues.

This clonotype was seen only a few times. The chain recombines TRBV12-3 or TRBV12-4 with TRBJ2-7, with a weak D call TRBD2 (6 bases). The V gene lost 6 bases and the J gene lost 0 bases, with 15 bases spanning the gap. There are 15 residues in the CDR3. DNA for the CDR3: TGTGCCAGCAGACTCGGGACTGAGAGCTCCTACGAGCAGTACTTC. Protein: CASRLGTESSYEQYF.

The chain employs TRBV4-2 and TRBJ2-5; 7 bases line up with TRBD2. With V trimmed by 4 bases and J by 1 base, 15 bases remained unmatched. The CDR3 extends over 18 amino acids. The germline V gene has CDR1 LGHNA and CDR2 YNFKEQ. The chain's CDR3 is CASSPLGRAGDLQETQYF. Here the CDR3 DNA reads TGTGCCAGCAGCCCCCTGGGGCGGGCGGGGGACCTCCAAGAGACCCAGTACTTC.

The chain employs TRBV4-3 and TRBJ1-3, with D uncertain. Per germline, CDR1 LGHNA and CDR2 YSLEER. CDR3 length: 13 residues. With 3 bases removed from V and 2 bases from J, the gap between germline ends came to 5 bases. The CDR3 sequence: CASSHRPGNTIYF. The CDR3 DNA reads as TGCGCCAGCAGCCACCGGCCTGGAAACACCATATATTTT.

The chain uses TRBV20-1 and TRBJ2-7; 13 bases are shared with TRBD2. The CDR3 consists of 17 residues. Germline V CDR1 and CDR2: DFQATT, SNEGSKA (reference sequence). V dropped 3 bases and J dropped 0; count of bases not matched to a gene: 8. Written as DNA, the CDR3 is TGCAGTGCTAGTCCGGGACTAGCGGGGAAGAGCTCCTACGAGCAGTACTTC. Protein product: CSASPGLAGKSSYEQYF.

V and J are TRBV3-1 and TRBJ1-6; possible D gene TRBD1, 6 bases. V was clipped by 6 bases and J by 6 bases, with 9 bases between them. Per germline, CDR1 LGHDT and CDR2 YNNKEL (reference sequence). The CDR3 spans 13 residues. DNA of the CDR3: TGTGCCAGCAGGAAGGACAGTAATTCACCCCTCCACTTT. Residues: CASRKDSNSPLHF.

V usage is TRBV27 and J usage is TRBJ2-4, with 7 nucleotides matching TRBD1. CDR1 is MNHEY and CDR2 is SMNVEV in the germline V gene (reference sequence). The CDR3 spans 16 residues. The J segment lost 2 bases and the V segment lost 3 bases, leaving 7 bases of the junction unmatched. The CDR3 coding sequence is TGTGCCAGCAGTTTTCTGACAGGGTTATCCAAAAACATTCAGTACTTC. This codes for CASSFLTGLSKNIQYF.

J is TRBJ1-2 and V is TRBV20-1; 7 nucleotides align to TRBD1. This CDR3 region has 16 residues. Germline V gives CDR1 DFQATT, CDR2 SNEGSKA (reference sequence). V lost 4 bases, J lost 3 bases, and 14 bases stayed unmatched. As DNA, the CDR3 is TGCAGTGCTACGACAGGGCTAGTAGGTGCACACTATGGCTACACCTTC. Translated, it gives CSATTGLVGAHYGYTF.

The CDR3 loop reads CASSWGQALTTEAFF. The CDR3 region has the DNA TGTGCCAGCAGCTGGGGACAGGCCCTGACCACTGAAGCTTTCTTT. The genes are TRBV5-4 and TRBJ1-1, with 8 bases matching TRBD1. Germline V gene sequence: CDR1 SGHNT, CDR2 YYREEE (reference sequence). The CDR3 consists of 15 residues. V shed 3 bases, J shed 4 bases, and the junction held 8 bases outside the gene matches.

DNA for the CDR3: TGTGCCAGCAGTGACAGGTCCCCCTCCTACAATGAGCAGTTCTTC. This sequence encodes CASSDRSPSYNEQFF. The chain has TRBV12-3 or TRBV12-4 and TRBJ2-1; D is perhaps TRBD1 (6 bases). Trimming removed 5 bases from V and 0 bases from J, with 11 bases in between. The CDR3 loop spans 15 amino acids.

This clonotype was observed a handful of times. The chain carries TRBV20-1 and TRBJ2-7; D not resolved. The CDR3 has 13 residues. From germline, CDR1 is DFQATT and CDR2 SNEGSKA (reference sequence). Trimming took off 3 bases at V and 3 bases at J, with 12 bases between the two ends. CDR3 nucleotides: TGCAGTGCTAGTCTCGCTGCCGGCTACGAGCAGTACTTC. It yields the protein CSASLAAGYEQYF.

This clonotype was recorded a few times. The chain employs TRBV7-2 and TRBJ2-1; the match to TRBD2 covers 8 bases. Germline V gene lookup returns CDR1 SGHTA and CDR2 FQGNSA. V trimming: 3 bases; J trimming: 2 bases; junction bases outside the gene matches: 6. The CDR3 is 16 residues long. Here the CDR3 DNA reads TGTGCCAGCAGCTTTAGCGGGGTTACCCCCTACAATGAGCAGTTCTTC. Its translation: CASSFSGVTPYNEQFF.

The J gene is TRBJ2-5, the V gene TRBV10-3; 11 nucleotides match TRBD2. CDR1 ENHRY and CDR2 SYGVKD come from the germline V gene. The CDR3 contains 14 residues. With V trimmed by 7 bases and J by 1 base, 2 bases remained unmatched. CDR3 sequence: CAIKTSGTQETQYF. The CDR3 coding sequence is TGTGCCATCAAGACTAGCGGGACCCAAGAGACCCAGTACTTC.

The rearrangement joins TRBV12-3 or TRBV12-4 to TRBJ1-3; D uncertain. The CDR3 runs to 13 residues. Trimming removed 3 bases from V and 2 bases from J, with 5 bases in between. DNA of the CDR3: TGTGCCAGCAGTTTCGATACTGGAAACACCATATATTTT. This encodes CASSFDTGNTIYF.

V and J are TRBV27 and TRBJ1-1; 8 bases are a match to TRBD1. V lost 0 bases to trimming and J lost 1 base; unmatched junction nucleotides: 7. CDR3 length equals 17 residues. Germline assignment: CDR1 MNHEY and CDR2 SMNVEV (reference sequence). The CDR3 here is CASSLSRAGGENTEAFF. The DNA for the CDR3 is TGTGCCAGCAGTTTATCGAGGGCAGGGGGCGAGAACACTGAAGCTTTCTTT.

V gene TRBV19 combines with J gene TRBJ2-1; 11 bases are a match to TRBD2. V trimming: 3 bases; J trimming: 15 bases; junction bases outside the gene matches: 10. This CDR3 is built from 14 residues. CDR1 and CDR2 (germline): LNHDA, SQIVND (reference sequence). The CDR3 nucleotides are TGTGCCAGTAGTATGGCTAGCGGGGGGAGGATGCGGTTCTTC. It yields the protein CASSMASGGRMRFF.

The J gene is TRBJ2-1, the V gene TRBV12-3 or TRBV12-4, with a weak D call TRBD2 (5 bases). The CDR3 extends over 11 amino acids. V gave up 3 bases and J gave up 14 bases, with 11 bases separating them. The CDR3 here is CASSFGLWEFF. For the CDR3, the DNA is TGTGCCAGCAGTTTTGGACTTTGGGAGTTCTTC.

The CDR3 DNA sequence: TGTGCCAGCAGCATGCCTGCGGGGCCGACCGGGGAGCTGTTTTTT. Translation gives CASSMPAGPTGELFF. V usage is TRBV7-8 and J usage is TRBJ2-2; possibly TRBD2 for D (6 bases). Deletions cut 5 bases from V and 5 bases from J, with 15 bases between. Germline lookup yields CDR1 SGHVS and CDR2 FQNEAQ. The CDR3 loop spans 15 amino acids.

This clonotype was detected only a few times. The chain employs TRBV24-1 and TRBJ2-5; TRBD2 agrees at 12 bases. V trimming: 3 bases; J trimming: 5 bases; junction bases outside the gene matches: 6. The V gene's germline CDR1 is KGHDR and CDR2 SFDVKD. The length of the CDR3 is 16 residues. CDR3 bases: TGTGCCACCAGTGATCGGACTAGCGGGGAGCAGGAGACCCAGTACTTC. It yields the protein CATSDRTSGEQETQYF.

This clonotype was recorded a few times. The chain links TRBV10-2 to TRBJ2-4, with a possible D match to TRBD2 (5 bases). Germline V gives CDR1 WSHSY, CDR2 SAAADI. V lost 2 bases, J lost 6 bases, and 8 bases lay in between. There are 13 residues in the CDR3. The CDR3 sequence: CASSENAGNIQYF. CDR3 nucleotide sequence: TGCGCCAGCAGTGAGAACGCGGGAAACATTCAGTACTTC.